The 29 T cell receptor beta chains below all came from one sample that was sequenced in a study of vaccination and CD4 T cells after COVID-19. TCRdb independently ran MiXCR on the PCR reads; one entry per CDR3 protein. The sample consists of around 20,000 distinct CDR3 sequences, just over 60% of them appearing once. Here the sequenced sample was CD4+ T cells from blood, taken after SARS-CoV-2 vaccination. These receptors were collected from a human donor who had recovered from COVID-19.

The chain's CDR3 is CASSSQIRDRGLYGYTF. The CDR3 nucleotides are TGTGCCAGCAGCTCCCAAATCCGGGACAGGGGGCTCTATGGCTACACCTTC. The rearrangement uses TRBV7-9 and TRBJ1-2; 12 bases fit TRBD1. The CDR3 consists of 17 residues. CDR1 is SEHNR, CDR2 FQNEAQ, per germline (reference sequence). J gave up 4 bases and V 4 bases, and 10 bases lay outside the gene matches.

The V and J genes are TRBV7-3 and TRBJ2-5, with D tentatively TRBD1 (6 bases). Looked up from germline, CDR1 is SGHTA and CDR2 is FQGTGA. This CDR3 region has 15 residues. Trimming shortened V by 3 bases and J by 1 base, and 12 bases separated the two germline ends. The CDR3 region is CASSFRGQSQETQYF. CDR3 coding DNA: TGTGCCAGCAGCTTCAGGGGCCAATCCCAAGAGACCCAGTACTTC.

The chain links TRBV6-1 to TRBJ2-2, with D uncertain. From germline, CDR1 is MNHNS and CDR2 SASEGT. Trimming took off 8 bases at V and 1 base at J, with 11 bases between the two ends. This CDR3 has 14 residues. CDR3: CASFGLVNTGELFF. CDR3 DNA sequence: TGTGCCAGCTTCGGGCTAGTGAACACCGGGGAGCTGTTTTTT.

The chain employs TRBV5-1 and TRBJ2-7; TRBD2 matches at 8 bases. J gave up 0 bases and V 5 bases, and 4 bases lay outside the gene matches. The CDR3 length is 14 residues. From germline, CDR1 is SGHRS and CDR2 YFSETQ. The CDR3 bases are TGCGCCAGCAGTCGGCGGGAGGACTCCTACGAGCAGTACTTC. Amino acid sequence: CASSRREDSYEQYF.

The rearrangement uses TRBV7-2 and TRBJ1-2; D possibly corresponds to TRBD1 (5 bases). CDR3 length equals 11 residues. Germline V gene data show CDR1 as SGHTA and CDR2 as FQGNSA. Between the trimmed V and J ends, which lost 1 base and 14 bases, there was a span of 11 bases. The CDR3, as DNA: TGTGCCAGCAGCTTAGGGGGCAGGGCAACCTTC. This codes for CASSLGGRATF.

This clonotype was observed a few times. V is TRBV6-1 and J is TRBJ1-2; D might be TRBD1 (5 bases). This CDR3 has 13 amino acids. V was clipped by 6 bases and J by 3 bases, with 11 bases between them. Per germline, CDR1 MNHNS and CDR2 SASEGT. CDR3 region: CASSTGTDYGYTF. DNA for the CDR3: TGTGCCAGCAGCACCGGGACGGACTATGGCTACACCTTC.

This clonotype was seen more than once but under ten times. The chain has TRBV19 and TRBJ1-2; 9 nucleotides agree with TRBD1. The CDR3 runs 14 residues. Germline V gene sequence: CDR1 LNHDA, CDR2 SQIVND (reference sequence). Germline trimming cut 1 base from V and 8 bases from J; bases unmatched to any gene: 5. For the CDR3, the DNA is TGTGCCAGTAGTATAGTAGGGACAGGGAGCGGCTACACCTTC. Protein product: CASSIVGTGSGYTF.

The DNA for the CDR3 is TGTGCCAGCAGTCGGTCATCTTTTCATCAGCCCCAGCATTTT. This translates into CASSRSSFHQPQHF. V gene TRBV27 combines with J gene TRBJ1-5; D is unresolved. The CDR3 is 14 amino acids. The V end was cut by 5 bases, the J end by 5 bases, with 13 bases between. Germline CDR1 MNHEY, CDR2 SMNVEV (reference sequence).

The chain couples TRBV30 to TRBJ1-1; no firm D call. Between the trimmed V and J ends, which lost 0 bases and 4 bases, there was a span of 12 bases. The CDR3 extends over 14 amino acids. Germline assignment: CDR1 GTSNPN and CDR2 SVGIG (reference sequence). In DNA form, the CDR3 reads TGTGCCTGGAGTGTATGGGGTTCGGGCACTGAAGCTTTCTTT. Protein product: CAWSVWGSGTEAFF. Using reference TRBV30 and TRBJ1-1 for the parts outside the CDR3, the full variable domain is SQTIHQWPATLVQPVGSPLSLECTVEGTSNPNLYWYRQAAGRGLQLLFYSVGIGQISSEVPQNLSASRPQDRQFILSSKKLLLSDSGFYLCAWSVWGSGTEAFFGQGTRLTVV.

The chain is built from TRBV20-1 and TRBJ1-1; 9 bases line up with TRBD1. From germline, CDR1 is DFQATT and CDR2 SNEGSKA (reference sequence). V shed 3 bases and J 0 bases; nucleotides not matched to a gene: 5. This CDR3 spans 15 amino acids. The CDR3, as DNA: TGCAGTGCTAGTGATGACAGGGGGGTGAACACTGAAGCTTTCTTT. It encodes CSASDDRGVNTEAFF.

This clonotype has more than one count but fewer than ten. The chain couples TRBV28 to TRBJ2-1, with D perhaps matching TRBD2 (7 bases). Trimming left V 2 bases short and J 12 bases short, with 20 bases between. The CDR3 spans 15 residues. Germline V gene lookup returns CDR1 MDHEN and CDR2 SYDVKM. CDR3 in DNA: TGTGCCAGCAGTTTAATAGCCCGTGGCCGGGGGGCGCAGTTCTTC. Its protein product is CASSLIARGRGAQFF. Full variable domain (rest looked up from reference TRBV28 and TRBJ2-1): DVKVTQSSRYLVKRTGEKVFLECVQDMDHENMFWYRQDPGLGLRLIYFSYDVKMKEKGDIPEGYSVSREKKERFSLILESASTNQTSMYLCASSLIARGRGAQFFGPGTRLTVL.

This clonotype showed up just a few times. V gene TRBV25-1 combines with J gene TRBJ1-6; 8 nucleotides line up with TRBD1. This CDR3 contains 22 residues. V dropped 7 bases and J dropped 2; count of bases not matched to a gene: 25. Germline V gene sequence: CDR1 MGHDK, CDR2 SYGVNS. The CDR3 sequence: CASTAQGWTGNGLCTYNSPLHF. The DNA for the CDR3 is TGTGCCAGCACCGCGCAGGGTTGGACAGGGAACGGTCTGTGCACCTATAATTCACCCCTCCACTTT.

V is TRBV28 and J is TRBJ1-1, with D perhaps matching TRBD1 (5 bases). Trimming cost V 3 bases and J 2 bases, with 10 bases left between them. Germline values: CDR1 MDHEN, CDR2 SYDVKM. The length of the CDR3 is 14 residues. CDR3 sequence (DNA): TGTGCCAGCAGTTTTCAGGGATCTAACACTGAAGCTTTCTTT. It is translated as CASSFQGSNTEAFF. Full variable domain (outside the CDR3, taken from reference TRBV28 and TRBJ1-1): DVKVTQSSRYLVKRTGEKVFLECVQDMDHENMFWYRQDPGLGLRLIYFSYDVKMKEKGDIPEGYSVSREKKERFSLILESASTNQTSMYLCASSFQGSNTEAFFGQGTRLTVV.

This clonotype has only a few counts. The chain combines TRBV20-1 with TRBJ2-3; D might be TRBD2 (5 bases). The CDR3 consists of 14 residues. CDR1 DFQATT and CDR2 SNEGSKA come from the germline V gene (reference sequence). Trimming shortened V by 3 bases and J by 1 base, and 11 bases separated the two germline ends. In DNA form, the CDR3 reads TGCAGTGCTAGTAGCGACCGGGGCACAGATACGCAGTATTTT. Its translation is CSASSDRGTDTQYF.

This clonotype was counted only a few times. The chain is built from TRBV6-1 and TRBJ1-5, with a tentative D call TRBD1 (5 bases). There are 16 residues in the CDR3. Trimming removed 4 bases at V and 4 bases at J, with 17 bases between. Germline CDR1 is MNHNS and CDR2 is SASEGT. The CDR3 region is CASSALLKGRNQPQHF. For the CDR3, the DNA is TGTGCCAGCAGTGCCCTTTTGAAGGGGAGAAATCAGCCCCAGCATTTT.

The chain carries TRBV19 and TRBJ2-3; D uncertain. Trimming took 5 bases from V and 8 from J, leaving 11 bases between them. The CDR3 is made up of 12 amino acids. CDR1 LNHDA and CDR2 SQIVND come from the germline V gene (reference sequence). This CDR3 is CASSPSFGTQYF. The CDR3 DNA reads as TGTGCCAGTAGTCCTAGTTTTGGTACGCAGTATTTT.

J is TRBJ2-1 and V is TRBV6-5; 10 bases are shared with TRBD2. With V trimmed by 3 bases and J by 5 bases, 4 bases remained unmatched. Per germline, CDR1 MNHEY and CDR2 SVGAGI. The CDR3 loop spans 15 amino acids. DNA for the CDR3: TGTGCCAGCAGTTATCTCAGCGGGAGGGACAATGAGCAGTTCTTC. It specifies CASSYLSGRDNEQFF.

The CDR3 is CASSGKRGFTDTQYF. CDR3 bases: TGTGCCAGCAGCGGCAAGCGGGGCTTCACAGATACGCAGTATTTT. The chain is built from TRBV5-4 and TRBJ2-3, with 7 bases identical to TRBD2. The CDR3 consists of 15 residues. V dropped 4 bases and J dropped 2; count of bases not matched to a gene: 7. Germline CDR1 SGHNT, CDR2 YYREEE (reference sequence).

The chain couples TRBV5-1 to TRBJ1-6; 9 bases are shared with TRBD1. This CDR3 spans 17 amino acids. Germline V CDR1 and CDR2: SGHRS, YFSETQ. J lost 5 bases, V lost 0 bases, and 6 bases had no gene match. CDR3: CASSLGTTGGHNSPLHF. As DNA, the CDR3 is TGCGCCAGCAGCTTGGGGACGACAGGGGGTCATAATTCACCCCTCCACTTT.

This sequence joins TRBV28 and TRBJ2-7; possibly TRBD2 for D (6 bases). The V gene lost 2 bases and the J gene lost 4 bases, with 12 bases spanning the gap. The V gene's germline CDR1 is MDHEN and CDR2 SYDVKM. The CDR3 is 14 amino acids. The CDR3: CASSLHSGRYEQYF. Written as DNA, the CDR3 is TGTGCCAGCAGTTTACATAGCGGAAGGTACGAGCAGTACTTC.

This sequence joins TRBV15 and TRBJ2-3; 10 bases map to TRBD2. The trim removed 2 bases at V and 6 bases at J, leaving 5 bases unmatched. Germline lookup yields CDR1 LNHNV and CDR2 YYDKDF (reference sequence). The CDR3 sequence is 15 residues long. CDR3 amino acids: CATSRPGTSEDTQYF. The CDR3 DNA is TGTGCCACCAGCAGACCTGGGACTAGCGAGGATACGCAGTATTTT.

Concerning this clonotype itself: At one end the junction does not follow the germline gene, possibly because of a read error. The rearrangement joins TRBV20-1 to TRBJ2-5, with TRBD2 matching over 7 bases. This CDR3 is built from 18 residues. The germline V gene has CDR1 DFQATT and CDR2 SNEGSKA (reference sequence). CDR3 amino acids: CSTGGSVGGNSFQETRYF. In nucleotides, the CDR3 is TGCAGTACCGGGGGGTCAGTGGGTGGCAATAGCTTTCAAGAGACCCGGTACTTC.

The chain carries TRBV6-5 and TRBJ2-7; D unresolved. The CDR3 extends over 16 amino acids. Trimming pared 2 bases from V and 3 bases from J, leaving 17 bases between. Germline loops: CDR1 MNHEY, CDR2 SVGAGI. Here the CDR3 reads CASSYNRRARLYEQYF. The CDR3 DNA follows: TGTGCCAGCAGTTACAATAGGCGTGCTAGACTCTACGAGCAGTACTTC.

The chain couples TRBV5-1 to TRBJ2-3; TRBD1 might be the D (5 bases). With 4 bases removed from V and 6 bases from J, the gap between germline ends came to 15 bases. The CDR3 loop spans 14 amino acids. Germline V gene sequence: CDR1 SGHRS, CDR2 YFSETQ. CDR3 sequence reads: CASSPIPGRDTQYF. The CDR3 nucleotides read TGCGCCAGCAGCCCGATCCCAGGGCGTGATACGCAGTATTTT.

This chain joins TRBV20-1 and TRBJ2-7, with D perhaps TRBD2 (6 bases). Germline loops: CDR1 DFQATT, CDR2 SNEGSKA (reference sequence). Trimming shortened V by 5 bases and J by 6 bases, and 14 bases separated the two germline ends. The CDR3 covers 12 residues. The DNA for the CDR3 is TGCAGTGCTGTGACTAGTTCTCCCGAGCAGTACTTC. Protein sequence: CSAVTSSPEQYF.

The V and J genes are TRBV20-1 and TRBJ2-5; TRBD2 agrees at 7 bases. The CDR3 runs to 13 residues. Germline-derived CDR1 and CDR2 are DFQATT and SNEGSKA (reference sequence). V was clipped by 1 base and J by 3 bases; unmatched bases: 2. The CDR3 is CSARVLAEETQYF. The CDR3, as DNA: TGCAGTGCTAGAGTGCTAGCGGAAGAGACCCAGTACTTC.

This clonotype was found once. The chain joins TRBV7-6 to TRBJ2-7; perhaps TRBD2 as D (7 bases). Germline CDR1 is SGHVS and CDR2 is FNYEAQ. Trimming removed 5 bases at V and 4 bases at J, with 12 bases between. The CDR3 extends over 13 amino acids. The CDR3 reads CASSRGAGYEQYF. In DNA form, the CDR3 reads TGTGCCAGCAGCCGGGGGGCTGGTTACGAGCAGTACTTC.

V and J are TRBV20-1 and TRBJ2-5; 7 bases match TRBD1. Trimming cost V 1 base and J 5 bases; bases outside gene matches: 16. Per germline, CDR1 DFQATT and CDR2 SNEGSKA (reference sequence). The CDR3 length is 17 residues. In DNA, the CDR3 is TGCAGTGCTAGAGTTACACACACACAGGGGTGGGAGGAGACCCAGTACTTC. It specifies CSARVTHTQGWEETQYF.

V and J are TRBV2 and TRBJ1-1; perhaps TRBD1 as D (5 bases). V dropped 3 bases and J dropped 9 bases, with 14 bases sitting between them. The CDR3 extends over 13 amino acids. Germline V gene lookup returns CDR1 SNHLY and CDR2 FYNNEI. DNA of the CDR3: TGTGCCAGCAGTGACTACTTAGGGGTGAAAGCTTTCTTT. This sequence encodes CASSDYLGVKAFF.